The 14 T cell receptor beta chains below come from one sample, sequenced in a study of blood T cells in healthy people across ages. Sample-barcoded 5' priming and a J-beta primer mix drove a second PCR of roughly 7 to 11 cycles. Via MiXCR, TCRdb re-called the 5' RACE reads, giving one row per CDR3 protein. The repertoire holds fewer than 2,000,000 distinct CDR3 sequences, roughly a third seen once, with around 11% in the top ten. The sample consisted of blood. These receptors were taken from a woman aged 30 to 39 in good health.

This rearrangement joins TRBV7-2 to TRBJ2-6; D might be TRBD1 (6 bases). Trimming cost V 5 bases and J 2 bases, with 10 bases left between them. Looked up from germline, CDR1 is SGHTA and CDR2 is FQGNSA. CDR3 size: 15 residues. The CDR3 DNA is TGTGCCAGCAGCACACAGGGAACTGGGGCCAACGTCCTGACTTTC. Translated: CASSTQGTGANVLTF.

The chain carries TRBV7-9 and TRBJ1-1; D call uncertain. Germline V CDR1 and CDR2: SEHNR, FQNEAQ (reference sequence). The length of the CDR3 is 15 residues. The ends were cut back, 3 bases at V and 0 bases at J, with 11 bases in the middle. The CDR3 spells CASSFPGMLNTEAFF. For the CDR3, the DNA is TGTGCCAGCAGCTTCCCGGGAATGTTGAACACTGAAGCTTTCTTT.

The table lists this clonotype with a few counts. The J gene is TRBJ2-1, the V gene TRBV7-3; a weak D match, TRBD2 (6 bases). V was cut by 5 bases and J by 4 bases, with 12 bases left in between. Germline V lookup: CDR1 SGHTA, CDR2 FQGTGA. The CDR3 consists of 14 residues. As DNA, the CDR3 is TGTGCCAGCAGCCAAGCGGGCATATACAATGAGCAGTTCTTC. Translating it yields CASSQAGIYNEQFF.

The sample holds a few counts of this clonotype. The chain links TRBV4-2 to TRBJ2-3; 10 bases map to TRBD2. The CDR3 runs 15 residues. The germline V gene has CDR1 LGHNA and CDR2 YNFKEQ. The trim removed 0 bases at V and 4 bases at J, leaving 1 base unmatched. This chain's CDR3 is CASSQDGTSADTQYF. In DNA form, the CDR3 reads TGTGCCAGCAGCCAAGATGGGACTAGCGCAGATACGCAGTATTTT.

This clonotype has just a few counts. The V gene is TRBV19, the J gene TRBJ2-3; 7 bases match TRBD1. The CDR3 totals 14 residues. Germline V lookup: CDR1 LNHDA, CDR2 SQIVND (reference sequence). J gave up 3 bases and V 9 bases, and 9 bases lay outside the gene matches. CDR3 DNA: TGTGCCAGGACCCCGGACAGGTTTACAGATACGCAGTATTTT. This gives the protein CARTPDRFTDTQYF.

This rearrangement joins TRBV20-1 to TRBJ2-7, with D unclear. Trimming left V 3 bases short and J 0 bases short, with 12 bases between. CDR1 is DFQATT, CDR2 SNEGSKA, per germline (reference sequence). The CDR3 totals 14 residues. CDR3 residues: CSASLTHRSYEQYF. The CDR3 DNA sequence: TGCAGTGCTAGTTTGACACATCGCTCCTACGAGCAGTACTTC.

This clonotype was seen only a few times. CDR3 sequence: CASSPGQAGGFSEQFF. In DNA, the CDR3 is TGTGCCAGTAGTCCTGGGCAGGCAGGGGGCTTCAGTGAGCAGTTCTTC. The chain combines TRBV19 with TRBJ2-1; 8 bases are a match to TRBD1. Germline V CDR1 and CDR2: LNHDA, SQIVND (reference sequence). CDR3 length equals 16 residues. V was clipped by 5 bases and J by 9 bases; unmatched bases: 15. The complete variable domain, with remaining parts taken from reference TRBV19 and TRBJ2-1, reads DGGITQSPKYLFRKEGQNVTLSCEQNLNHDAMYWYRQDPGQGLRLIYYSQIVNDFQKGDIAEGYSVSREKKESFPLTVTSAQKNPTAFYLCASSPGQAGGFSEQFFGPGTRLTVL.

The chain employs TRBV20-1 and TRBJ2-1; 10 nucleotides align to TRBD2. V was clipped by 5 bases and J by 9 bases; unmatched bases: 7. This CDR3 is built from 13 residues. CDR1 is DFQATT and CDR2 is SNEGSKA in the germline V gene (reference sequence). The CDR3 nucleotides read TGCAGTGCTCGACGGCTAGCGGGGGCTGAGCAGTTCTTC. Its translation: CSARRLAGAEQFF.

The rearrangement uses TRBV7-3 and TRBJ1-2, with a tentative D call TRBD1 (6 bases). V was pared by 4 bases and J by 0 bases, with 21 bases between. Germline V gene data show CDR1 as SGHTA and CDR2 as FQGTGA. The CDR3 loop spans 18 amino acids. The CDR3 bases are TGTGCCAGCAGCTCCCGGGGACATCTTTTTTTTCCTAACTATGGCTACACCTTC. It specifies CASSSRGHLFFPNYGYTF.

V gene TRBV6-2 or TRBV6-3 combines with J gene TRBJ1-1; D is undetermined. CDR3 length: 14 residues. CDR1 MNHEY and CDR2 SVGEGT come from the germline V gene. The V and J ends lost 7 bases and 12 bases respectively, with 24 bases between them. CDR3 DNA: TGTGCCAGCACCTTGGACGGCGGCCGCTCTGGAACTTTCTTT. Residues: CASTLDGGRSGTFF.

This clonotype was recorded only once. The gene calls are TRBV10-3 and TRBJ1-2; D might be TRBD1 (6 bases). The V end was cut by 0 bases, the J end by 2 bases, with 13 bases between. The CDR3 runs 16 residues. Germline loops: CDR1 ENHRY, CDR2 SYGVKD. CDR3 amino acids: CAISESMNRENYGYTF. The CDR3 DNA reads TGTGCCATCAGTGAGTCGATGAACAGGGAGAACTATGGCTACACCTTC.

Comment on this clonotype: At one of its ends the junction is not consistent with the germline gene, which may arise from a read error. The J gene is TRBJ2-1, the V gene TRBV6-4; TRBD1 agrees at 7 bases. The J call may be faulty, since TRBJ2-7 better matches the DNA end. Per germline, CDR1 MRHNA and CDR2 SNTAGT. The CDR3 is 15 amino acids. The CDR3 protein is CVSSGQESSYNEQYF. The DNA of the CDR3 is TGTGTCAGCTCTGGACAGGAAAGCTCCTACAATGAGCAGTACTTC.

This clonotype was counted many times. The rearrangement links TRBV13 to TRBJ1-2; D is uncertain. Germline V gene lookup returns CDR1 PRHDT and CDR2 FYEKMQ (reference sequence). The CDR3 is 12 residues long. Trimming pared 0 bases from V and 8 bases from J, leaving 7 bases between. In DNA, the CDR3 is TGTGCCAGCAGCTTAGGTCGACGGGGCTACACCTTC. Translation gives CASSLGRRGYTF.

This clonotype turned up a few times. The CDR3 DNA follows: TGTGCCAGCAGCACCGGGACAGGGGTGTCAGATACGCAGTATTTT. The encoded protein is CASSTGTGVSDTQYF. The chain couples TRBV3-1 to TRBJ2-3, with TRBD1 matching over 10 bases. CDR1 LGHDT and CDR2 YNNKEL come from the germline V gene (reference sequence). Unmatched junction bases numbered 6, after V lost 5 bases and J lost 4 bases. The CDR3 runs to 15 residues.